This T cell receptor beta chain originates from a study of Graves' ophthalmopathy and Graves' hyperthyroidism. Background on the study: Peripheral blood was gathered at first diagnosis, ahead of any treatment whatsoever.

Germline V gene data show CDR1 as MNHNS and CDR2 as SASEGT. J gave up 0 bases and V 5 bases, and 11 bases lay outside the gene matches. CDR3 size: 18 residues. Study conclusions and caveats: With a specificity of just over 72% and a sensitivity of around 71%, the model predicted ophthalmopathy progression.

This clonotype was observed many times. Its antigen remains unidentified. RNA transcripts were the source from which TCR beta CDR3 regions were amplified. First-round RT-PCR relied on HTBI primers, and a second-round multiplex PCR came next. One entry per CDR3 protein, called by TCRdb with MiXCR from the multiplex PCR reads. The sample gives about 390,000 distinct CDR3 sequences, 15% of which show up once; approximately 7% is in the top ten. The stable label applied to hyperthyroidism with no ophthalmopathy within 18 months of follow-up. The sequenced material came from peripheral blood. The genes are TRBV6-1 and TRBJ1-5, with 9 bases aligning to TRBD1. The receptor comes from a woman in her late teens or twenties with stable Graves' hyperthyroidism. The CDR3 region has the DNA TGTGCCAGCAGTAAAGGGACAGGGTCTTCGTATAGCAATCAGCCCCAGCATTTT. Protein product: CASSKGTGSSYSNQPQHF.